This note documents a single T cell receptor (beta chain) sequence. Its antigen is unidentified. These data belong to a study of cytomegalovirus exposure and HLA in healthy donors. Turning to the study itself: A preliminary data release comprised roughly 85 million unique TCRs obtained from HLA-typed donors.

PCR involved 60 Vbeta and 13 Jbeta primers. TCRdb's copy holds only in-frame clones and misses some; the assay was immunoSEQ multiplex PCR. The profile covers 150,000 to 200,000 clones, with 77% appearing a single time and 1.5% to 2% taken by the ten largest. J gave up 9 bases and V 5 bases, and 7 bases lay outside the gene matches. The CDR3 loop spans 13 amino acids. Looked up from germline, CDR1 is SQVTM and CDR2 is ANQGSEA. Whole-study results and caveats: A list of 150 or so TCR beta chains associated with cytomegalovirus was given.

The specimen sequenced was PBMCs. The V call is TRBV29-1, the J call TRBJ2-7; 13 bases fit TRBD2. The sequence came from a woman in her 30s in good health and CMV-seronegative. The chain's CDR3 is CSVWTSGSQWQYF. Written as DNA, the CDR3 is TGCAGCGTTTGGACTAGCGGGAGCCAGTGGCAGTACTTC.